This TCR beta chain was recorded in a study of monozygotic twins with inflammatory bowel disease. Study-wide results and caveats: Patient repertoire variability may have increased through differing immunosuppressive treatments. The study supported no single strong signal or clonotype linked to IBD.

Two nested PCRs, run for roughly 16 and 10 cycles, were applied to TCRalpha and TCRbeta cDNA. TCRdb re-called the 5' RACE reads and gives one entry per CDR3 protein, without DNA. There are approximately 85,000 distinct CDR3 sequences in the sample, with approximately 7.4% held by the top ten. A word on this clonotype: Its antigen remains unknown.

This CDR3 has 17 amino acids. CDR1 is SGHNT, CDR2 YYREEE, per germline (reference sequence). The blood volume drawn from each donor was around 2.5 ml. This chain joins TRBV5-4 and TRBJ2-2; absent DNA, TCRdb's TRBD2 call cannot be checked. This clonotype originated in a human donor with ulcerative colitis or Crohn's disease, or a healthy co-twin of an affected twin (not recorded which). Sequenced material: blood. The CDR3 region is CASSLGLAGSNTGELFF.